This T cell receptor (beta chain) was recovered during a study of OX40 agonist ivuxolimab in advanced cancers. Describing the broader study: The costimulatory receptor OX40 (CD134) was targeted by ivuxolimab, a fully human IgG2 agonistic monoclonal antibody. Intravenous ivuxolimab was administered to patients every 2 weeks at six dose levels: 0.01, 0.1, 0.3, 1.5, 3 and 10 mg/kg. Of the approximately 54 patients in dose escalation, some 20 had hepatocellular carcinoma, about 15 had melanoma, 9 had renal cell carcinoma and 9 had head and neck cancer. The dose-escalation cohort was approximately 83% male with a mean age of around 62 years, ranging from roughly 23 to 85. Patients were allowed to have had prior anti-PD-1, anti-PD-L1 or anti-CTLA-4 therapy, and 30% to 40% of the dose-escalation patients had been treated with checkpoint inhibitors. Three dose-escalation patients achieved partial responses, one with hepatocellular carcinoma and two with cutaneous melanoma. The point of sequencing TCRbeta in the periphery was to test whether ivuxolimab changed TCR sequence diversity and drove clonal T-cell expansion. The monotherapy dose-escalation portion (N ≈ 50 patients) of the phase I ivuxolimab trial is reported in the paper.

To sequence the TCRbeta CDR3 region, genomic DNA was isolated from the sorted cells. The immunoSEQ Assay was used to sequence the TCRbeta CDR3 regions. In its TCRdb copy, this immuneACCESS table keeps in-frame sequences only and misses some clones. Where compared with another copy, unresolved V genes explain less than half of these, and the others have no known cause. For this sample the table gives 100,000 or so clones, of which about 88% were detected only once. Around 0.16% of the sample comes from the top ten. Overall study outcomes, separate from this receptor: Antigen specificity was not determined for the clonally expanded peripheral T cells. Low levels of normalized T-cell clonal expansion were also seen in some patients who did not respond. In partial responders in the 0.1-3.0 mg/kg groups, normalized peripheral clonal expansion was found to be among the lowest, especially among CD8+ T cells. After ivuxolimab, CD8+ T cells had more expanded clones than CD4+ T cells on average. At doses from 0.1 to 3.0 mg/kg, clonal expansion was seen in both CD4+ and CD8+ blood T cells between baseline and week 6.

Taken from cysteine to phenylalanine, the CDR3 has 10 residues. CDR3 DNA is the only sequence kept; it has 30 bases, read in frame from the first base. V is cut by 3 bases and J by 11 bases, and the space between the germline ends is 10 bases. CDR1 and CDR2 (GTSNPN, SVGIG) derive from the germline V gene (reference sequence). Patients with autoimmune disease history or receiving systemic immunosuppression were excluded from the trial. Peripheral blood for TCR sequencing was collected from all dose cohorts at baseline, on cycle 4 day 1, and on cycle 7 day 1. The samples were taken from a phase I, first-in-human, multicenter, open-label dose-escalation trial of ivuxolimab. Adults with locally advanced or metastatic head and neck squamous cell, hepatocellular, melanoma or renal cell carcinoma were enrolled in the trial. Before TCR sequencing, CD4+ and CD8+ T cells were separately sorted from peripheral blood.

This clone was recorded a few times. This receptor's antigen is unknown. The input lacks base qualities; no much larger clone sits a single base away. Sequences were derived from CD4+ or CD8+ T cells sorted from blood, sampled in a trial of the OX40 agonist ivuxolimab. The TCR sequence derives from an adult with an advanced solid tumor such as melanoma, head and neck, liver or kidney cancer. The chain was built from TRBV30 and TRBJ1-1; a tentative D call is TRBD1 (6 bases match). The DNA is as follows: TGTGCCTGGAGGGGGGCCGTGGCTTTCTTT. This encodes CAWRGAVAFF. The reference TRBV30 and TRBJ1-1 proteins fill in what lies around the CDR3, so the full variable domain reads SQTIHQWPATLVQPVGSPLSLECTVEGTSNPNLYWYRQAAGRGLQLLFYSVGIGQISSEVPQNLSASRPQDRQFILSSKKLLLSDSGFYLCAWRGAVAFFGQGTRLTVV.